What follows are 16 T cell receptor beta chains derived from one specimen sequenced in a study of blood T cell repertoires in COVID-19. TCRdb keeps only in-frame clones here, not all; method: immunoSEQ multiplex PCR. Of 200,000 to 300,000 clones listed, about 88% are singletons. Sequenced sample: peripheral blood. The source is a man younger than 40 with active or convalescent COVID-19.

The V gene is TRBV7-2, the J gene TRBJ2-7; D is perhaps TRBD1 (7 bases). Trimming cost V 5 bases and J 6 bases, with 17 bases left between them. The length of the CDR3 is 14 residues. Germline CDR1 reads SGHTA; CDR2 reads FQGNSA. CDR3 amino acids: CASSPGTAGSEQYF. CDR3 DNA sequence: TGTGCCAGCAGCCCCGGGACAGCGGGCTCCGAGCAGTACTTC.

The V call is TRBV9, the J call TRBJ2-1; maybe TRBD2 (5 bases). The CDR3 covers 14 residues. The V end was cut by 0 bases, the J end by 2 bases, with 6 bases between. From germline, CDR1 is SGDLS and CDR2 YYNGEE. For the CDR3, the DNA is TGTGCCAGCAGCGTAGACGGGGCCTACAATGAGCAGTTCTTC. Protein: CASSVDGAYNEQFF.

The chain links TRBV6-5 to TRBJ1-2; no reliable D call. CDR3 length equals 13 residues. From germline, CDR1 is MNHEY and CDR2 SVGAGI. Trimming removed 5 bases from V and 4 bases from J, with 11 bases in between. In DNA, the CDR3 is TGTGCCAGCAGTAGTAGGGAGCTCTATGGCTACACCTTC. Protein: CASSSRELYGYTF.

The rearrangement uses TRBV18 and TRBJ1-2; 12 bases are a match to TRBD1. J was trimmed by 6 bases and V by 3 bases; bases with no gene match: 14. The CDR3 sequence is 18 residues long. Germline assignment: CDR1 KGHSH and CDR2 LQKENI. CDR3 protein: CASSPFHRDRGPWDGYTF. CDR3 in DNA: TGTGCCAGCTCACCGTTCCACCGGGACAGGGGGCCTTGGGATGGCTACACCTTC.

The chain carries TRBV4-1 and TRBJ1-2; D is undetermined. With 3 bases removed from V and 5 bases from J, the gap between germline ends came to 13 bases. Germline values: CDR1 MGHRA, CDR2 YSYEKL. The CDR3 has 14 residues. The CDR3 protein is CASSQIGSGYGYTF. The CDR3 DNA is TGCGCCAGCAGCCAGATTGGATCGGGGTATGGCTACACCTTC.

The chain is built from TRBV13 and TRBJ2-3, with TRBD1 as a possible D gene (6 bases). This CDR3 has 16 residues. CDR1 PRHDT and CDR2 FYEKMQ come from the germline V gene (reference sequence). Trimming shortened V by 4 bases and J by 0 bases, and 14 bases separated the two germline ends. This CDR3 reads CASSSTRDMSTDTQYF. The CDR3 DNA reads as TGTGCCAGCAGCTCAACCCGGGACATGAGCACAGATACGCAGTATTTT.

The chain carries TRBV9 and TRBJ1-6; 8 bases align to TRBD1. Germline CDR1 reads SGDLS; CDR2 reads YYNGEE. The CDR3 sequence is 18 residues long. V trimming: 3 bases; J trimming: 10 bases; junction bases outside the gene matches: 18. This CDR3 reads CASSDDPGGPRGSSPLHF. The CDR3 DNA reads TGTGCCAGCAGCGACGACCCAGGGGGCCCTCGGGGTTCGTCACCCCTCCACTTT.

CDR3 sequence: CASSTNTDTQYF. In DNA form, the CDR3 reads TGTGCCAGCAGTACAAACACAGATACGCAGTATTTT. The genes are TRBV12-3 or TRBV12-4 and TRBJ2-3; D not resolved. The CDR3 contains 12 residues. Trimming left V 5 bases short and J 2 bases short, with 5 bases between.

The gene calls are TRBV5-1 and TRBJ1-1; D is perhaps TRBD1 (5 bases). The germline V gene encodes CDR1 SGHRS and CDR2 YFSETQ. The CDR3 covers 15 residues. The ends were cut back, 4 bases at V and 1 base at J, with 14 bases in the middle. CDR3 protein: CASSTTGGKNTEAFF. CDR3 coding DNA: TGCGCCAGCAGCACCACCGGGGGGAAGAACACTGAAGCTTTCTTT.

In this sample, this clone turned up a few times. V gene TRBV10-3 combines with J gene TRBJ1-2; 8 nucleotides agree with TRBD1. The trim removed 6 bases at V and 4 bases at J, leaving 13 bases unmatched. Germline assignment: CDR1 ENHRY and CDR2 SYGVKD. CDR3 length equals 16 residues. The CDR3: CAIRDRDGEWSYGYTF. CDR3 nucleotide sequence: TGTGCCATCAGGGACAGGGACGGGGAGTGGAGCTATGGCTACACCTTC.

The rearrangement joins TRBV7-9 to TRBJ1-2; 8 bases match TRBD1. J lost 8 bases, V lost 5 bases, and 10 bases had no gene match. This CDR3 contains 14 residues. CDR1 is SEHNR and CDR2 is FQNEAQ in the germline V gene (reference sequence). The CDR3 is CASSQTAGGAGYTF. As DNA, the CDR3 is TGTGCCAGCAGCCAAACCGCAGGGGGCGCAGGCTACACCTTC.

The rearrangement uses TRBV4-2 and TRBJ2-1; maybe TRBD1 (5 bases). Trimming removed 0 bases from V and 0 bases from J, with 18 bases in between. Germline CDR1 reads LGHNA; CDR2 reads YNFKEQ. The CDR3 is 19 residues long. The CDR3 protein is CASSQDLLSTDSSYNEQFF. The CDR3 DNA follows: TGTGCCAGCAGCCAAGACCTACTTTCAACAGACAGCTCCTACAATGAGCAGTTCTTC.

CDR3 in DNA: TGTGCCAGTAGTCCTACGGACAGGTACTATGGCTACACCTTC. Translating gives CASSPTDRYYGYTF. The J gene is TRBJ1-2, the V gene TRBV19; the match to TRBD1 covers 7 bases. CDR3 size: 14 residues. Germline V lookup: CDR1 LNHDA, CDR2 SQIVND (reference sequence). Trimming removed 5 bases from V and 3 bases from J; junction bases left unmatched: 6.

The CDR3 nucleotides read TGCGCCAGCGGTTTCAGGAACACTGAAGCTTTCTTT. As protein: CASGFRNTEAFF. The chain combines TRBV5-1 with TRBJ1-1; D remains unclear. V lost 7 bases and J 1 base, leaving 8 bases between the germline ends. Germline loops: CDR1 SGHRS, CDR2 YFSETQ. The CDR3 spans 12 residues.

This clone has more than one count but fewer than ten. The sample carries other DNA sequences with the same CDR3. The V gene is TRBV2, the J gene TRBJ2-7; 9 bases line up with TRBD1. J gave up 4 bases and V 8 bases, and 3 bases lay outside the gene matches. The V gene's germline CDR1 is SNHLY and CDR2 FYNNEI. This CDR3 contains 12 residues. The DNA for the CDR3 is TGTGCCAGCTCGGGACAGGGTTACGAGCAGTACTTC. It specifies CASSGQGYEQYF.

The chain couples TRBV19 to TRBJ2-3, with 7 bases fitting TRBD2. Unmatched junction bases numbered 3, after V lost 5 bases and J lost 1 base. Germline V gene sequence: CDR1 LNHDA, CDR2 SQIVND (reference sequence). The CDR3 contains 14 residues. For the CDR3, the DNA is TGTGCCAGTAGTTCCCTAGCGGGCACAGATACGCAGTATTTT. It translates to CASSSLAGTDTQYF.